Below, 6 T cell receptor beta chains from the same sample are listed, as sequenced in a study of T cells after yellow fever vaccination. One entry per CDR3 protein results from TCRdb running MiXCR on the 5' RACE reads. The sample lists under 80,000 distinct CDR3 sequences, 6.5% to 9% occurring once. The sample consisted of CD8+ T cells sorted from PBMCs, taken 15 days after the yellow fever booster vaccination. The receptors were sampled from a man younger than 45 who received the YFV17D yellow fever vaccine.

Many counts were recorded for this clonotype. This chain uses TRBV29-1 with TRBJ2-7; D is undetermined. The CDR3 sequence is 12 residues long. With 7 bases removed from V and 2 bases from J, the gap between germline ends came to 12 bases. The germline V gene has CDR1 SQVTM and CDR2 ANQGSEA. CDR3 amino acids: CSATNDPYEQYF. The CDR3 bases are TGCAGCGCGACGAATGACCCCTACGAGCAGTACTTC.

This clonotype was counted many times. This sequence joins TRBV29-1 and TRBJ2-7; 7 bases align to TRBD2. After removal of 4 bases from V and 2 bases from J, the junction contained 5 bases not matched to a gene. CDR3 length equals 13 residues. Germline CDR1 reads SQVTM; CDR2 reads ANQGSEA. The CDR3 loop reads CSVGGGGAYEQYF. CDR3 nucleotides: TGCAGCGTTGGTGGGGGGGGTGCCTACGAGCAGTACTTC.

This clonotype showed up many times. V usage is TRBV27 and J usage is TRBJ2-1, with TRBD2 identical over 7 bases. The ends lost 5 bases at V and 10 bases at J; junction bases unmatched: 14. The CDR3 length is 15 residues. The germline V gene encodes CDR1 MNHEY and CDR2 SMNVEV (reference sequence). CDR3 region: CASSMGLFPIREQFF. The CDR3 DNA reads as TGTGCCAGCAGTATGGGACTATTCCCCATAAGAGAGCAGTTCTTC.

This clonotype was seen ten or more times. The V gene is TRBV12-3 or TRBV12-4, the J gene TRBJ1-4; D is uncertain. This CDR3 is 12 amino acids long. The V and J ends lost 5 bases and 5 bases respectively, with 6 bases between them. The CDR3 protein is CASSPGNEKLFF. The CDR3 DNA reads TGTGCCAGCAGTCCAGGAAATGAAAAACTGTTTTTT.

The rearrangement uses TRBV7-6 and TRBJ2-7; unclear D gene. Germline CDR1 reads SGHVS; CDR2 reads FNYEAQ. Trimming removed 1 base at V and 5 bases at J, with 9 bases between. This CDR3 region has 13 residues. The CDR3 nucleotides are TGTGCCAGCAGCTTAGGGGGTATGGACGAGCAGTACTTC. Translating it yields CASSLGGMDEQYF.

This clonotype was seen ten or more times. The genes are TRBV6-2 or TRBV6-3 and TRBJ1-1; 7 bases agree with TRBD1. CDR3 length equals 13 residues. V lost 4 bases, J lost 7 bases, and 6 bases stayed unmatched. Per germline, CDR1 MNHEY and CDR2 SVGEGT. The CDR3 protein is CASSSWDSLEAFF. CDR3 DNA: TGTGCCAGCAGTTCTTGGGACAGCCTTGAAGCTTTCTTT.